This TCR beta chain is from a study of T cells in Graves' hyperthyroidism and ophthalmopathy. Researchers took RNA transcripts and amplified the TCR beta CDR3 regions from them. The HTBI primer set drove a first-round RT-PCR of the TCR CDR3. MiXCR, run by TCRdb on the multiplex PCR reads, gives a single entry per CDR3 protein. The table records 300,000 to 350,000 distinct CDR3 sequences, under 25% of them present only once. This clonotype was seen many times. Trimming took 4 bases from V and 3 from J; bases not matched to a gene: 2. Germline V CDR1 and CDR2: SGHTS, YDEGEE. The CDR3 covers 13 residues. The sequence was collected from a woman aged 45-59 years with Graves' hyperthyroidism. The sequenced sample was blood. This sequence joins TRBV5-8 and TRBJ2-5, with TRBD2 identical over 8 bases. As DNA, the CDR3 is TGTGCCAGCAGCCCACTAGCGGAAGAGACCCAGTACTTC. This encodes CASSPLAEETQYF.